These T cell receptor beta chains were read from a single sample in a study of blood T cell repertoires in COVID-19. The method was immunoSEQ multiplex PCR; TCRdb's version includes in-frame clones alone and lacks a portion of them. Of over 95,000 clones in the sample, approximately 84% were seen once. Sequenced material: peripheral blood. These receptors originate from a man aged 50-59 years with acute or convalescent COVID-19. CDR3s include the opening cysteine and the closing phenylalanine or tryptophan. The D gene is left open where the match is weak. The size field is filled for only some rows; it gives once, few, many or a size class.

DNA: TGCGCCAGCAGCTTGGTAGGGACAGGGGTGGAAAAACTGTTTTTT
CDR3: CASSLVGTGVEKLFF
J: TRBJ1-4
size: -
V: TRBV5-1
D: TRBD1

DNA: TGTGCCAGCGAGAACTATGGCTACACCTTC
CDR3: CASENYGYTF
J: TRBJ1-2
size: once
V: TRBV2
D: -

DNA: TGTGCCAGTAGTATTTTCCAGGGCGGAAAACTGTTTTTT
CDR3: CASSIFQGGKLFF
J: TRBJ1-4
size: -
V: TRBV19
D: -

DNA: TGTGCCAGCAGCTCTCAGACAGCTACTAACACCGGGGAGCTGTTTTTT
CDR3: CASSSQTATNTGELFF
J: TRBJ2-2
size: -
V: TRBV7-3
D: -

DNA: TGTGCCAGCGGATTTAACAGGGGCCCCCCAAACCTCCACTTT
CDR3: CASGFNRGPPNLHF
J: TRBJ1-6
size: once
V: TRBV28
D: TRBD1

DNA: TGTGCCAGTAGTCCGAGACAGGGGGCGGGCGAGCAGTACTTC
CDR3: CASSPRQGAGEQYF
J: TRBJ2-7
size: -
V: TRBV19
D: TRBD1

DNA: TGTGCCAGCAGTGCCGGGACAGAAAGGGGGCGGGGGGGCTTTGGCACCGGGGAGCTGTTTTTT
CDR3: CASSAGTERGRGGFGTGELFF
J: TRBJ2-2
size: once
V: TRBV27
D: TRBD2

DNA: TGTGCCAGCAGCTCCGGGACAGGGGGCGCCGGGGGAGGCTACACCTTC
CDR3: CASSSGTGGAGGGYTF
J: TRBJ1-2
size: -
V: TRBV5-4
D: TRBD1

DNA: TGTGCCAGCAGCTTGGGCAGTACCTATAATTCACCCCTCCACTTT
CDR3: CASSLGSTYNSPLHF
J: TRBJ1-6
size: -
V: TRBV7-3
D: -

DNA: TGCGCCAGCAGCTCCCCCGGGACAGACGGAAACGAGCAGTACTTC
CDR3: CASSSPGTDGNEQYF
J: TRBJ2-7
size: -
V: TRBV5-1
D: TRBD1

DNA: TGCGCCAGCAGTCAGGCCCCGCAAGAGACCCAGTACTTC
CDR3: CASSQAPQETQYF
J: TRBJ2-5
size: -
V: TRBV10-1
D: -

DNA: TGTGCCAGCATCGAGGGTGCCGACAATGAGCAGTTCTTC
CDR3: CASIEGADNEQFF
J: TRBJ2-1
size: -
V: TRBV12-3/TRBV12-4
D: -

DNA: TGTGCCAGCAGCCAAGATCTTCACGGACTCTCTGGGGCCAACGTCCTGACTTTC
CDR3: CASSQDLHGLSGANVLTF
J: TRBJ2-6
size: -
V: TRBV4-2
D: -

DNA: TGTGCCAGCACTCTCTCTGGGGCCAACGTCCTGACTTTC
CDR3: CASTLSGANVLTF
J: TRBJ2-6
size: -
V: TRBV3-1/TRBV3-2
D: -

DNA: TGTGCCAGCAGCGCCGACAGGGGCTCCTACAATGAGCAGTTCTTC
CDR3: CASSADRGSYNEQFF
J: TRBJ2-1
size: -
V: TRBV5-4
D: TRBD1

DNA: TGCAGCGTCACTCGGTCAGGGCGGTATGGCTACACCTTC
CDR3: CSVTRSGRYGYTF
J: TRBJ1-2
size: -
V: TRBV29-1
D: -

DNA: TGTGCCACCAGCAGAGGACAGGCCGCGGGTTCACCCCTCCACTTT
CDR3: CATSRGQAAGSPLHF
J: TRBJ1-6
size: -
V: TRBV15
D: -

DNA: TGCGCCAGCAGCACTGGTGAGACCCAGTACTTC
CDR3: CASSTGETQYF
J: TRBJ2-5
size: -
V: TRBV6-5
D: -

DNA: TGCGCCAGCAGCTTGGTTCCGGGCACTGAAGCTTTCTTT
CDR3: CASSLVPGTEAFF
J: TRBJ1-1
size: -
V: TRBV5-1
D: -

DNA: TGTGCCAGTTCCGATACAACCTATAATTCACCCCTCCACTTT
CDR3: CASSDTTYNSPLHF
J: TRBJ1-6
size: many
V: TRBV19
D: -

DNA: TGTGCCAGCAGCCACAGGGGGCGCAGGACAGATACGCAGTATTTT
CDR3: CASSHRGRRTDTQYF
J: TRBJ2-3
size: -
V: TRBV5-6
D: TRBD1

DNA: TGTGCCAGCAGCTTCTACACTAGCGGGGGCACAGATACGCAGTATTTT
CDR3: CASSFYTSGGTDTQYF
J: TRBJ2-3
size: -
V: TRBV7-8
D: TRBD2

DNA: TGTGCCAGCAGCTTGGTAGCAGGGGCAACCTACAATGAGCAGTTCTTC
CDR3: CASSLVAGATYNEQFF
J: TRBJ2-1
size: -
V: TRBV5-6
D: -